The 17 T cell receptor beta chains given below trace back to one sample, sequenced in a study of CD8 T cells in ankylosing spondylitis. Study-wide results and caveats: It appeared that ankylosing spondylitis blood was characterized by a TCR beta motif of seven or eight highly homologous variants.

TCRdb redid the calling of the 5' RACE reads with MiXCR, one entry per CDR3 protein. Among about 460,000 distinct CDR3 sequences listed, about 5.7% were seen once. Antigen specificity for these receptors is unknown. Sample: blood, either unsorted or a sorted T cell fraction (not recorded which). All receptors derive from a male donor with ankylosing spondylitis.

Ten or more counts support this clonotype. The CDR3 spells CSAQGGGVKGNTEAFF. The CDR3 DNA reads TGCAGTGCGCAAGGGGGCGGGGTTAAGGGGAACACTGAAGCTTTCTTT. The V and J genes are TRBV20-1 and TRBJ1-1; TRBD1 agrees at 7 bases. Germline trimming cut 6 bases from V and 1 base from J; bases unmatched to any gene: 14. The germline CDR1 and CDR2 sequences are DFQATT and SNEGSKA (reference sequence). This CDR3 is built from 16 residues.

The table lists this clonotype with many counts. The CDR3 nucleotides are TGTGCCAGCAGTTCTCGAGAGGGATGGAAGTACCAAGAGACCCAGTACTTC. Translated, it gives CASSSREGWKYQETQYF. This chain links TRBV12-3 or TRBV12-4 with TRBJ2-5; the D gene is possibly TRBD2 (5 bases). The V end lost 4 bases, the J end lost 0 bases, and 18 bases lay between the germline ends. The CDR3 covers 17 residues.

This clonotype was detected many times. This chain connects TRBV20-1 to TRBJ1-1; D ambiguous. The CDR3 length is 13 residues. V was shortened by 3 bases and J by 1 base, with 9 bases between the two germline ends. Germline lookup yields CDR1 DFQATT and CDR2 SNEGSKA (reference sequence). CDR3 in DNA: TGCAGTGCTAGTCACAGCCCGAACACTGAAGCTTTCTTT. As protein: CSASHSPNTEAFF.

This clonotype was observed many times. The chain links TRBV6-2 or TRBV6-3 to TRBJ2-7; 7 bases agree with TRBD1. The ends lost 2 bases at V and 3 bases at J; junction bases unmatched: 10. The CDR3 sequence is 16 residues long. Germline V lookup: CDR1 MNHEY, CDR2 SVGEGT. CDR3 nucleotides: TGTGCCAGCAGTTACCGGGCCAGGGGGACGGACTACGAGCAGTACTTC. Its translation: CASSYRARGTDYEQYF.

This clonotype was seen repeatedly, ten times or more. The chain carries TRBV7-9 and TRBJ2-1, with a possible D match to TRBD2 (5 bases). V lost 0 bases, J lost 5 bases, and 8 bases lay in between. Germline CDR1 reads SEHNR; CDR2 reads FQNEAQ (reference sequence). The CDR3 extends over 14 amino acids. In DNA, the CDR3 is TGTGCCAGCAGCTTAGCTGTGGGAGACAATGAGCAGTTCTTC. Amino acids: CASSLAVGDNEQFF.

This clonotype was detected ten times or more. The rearrangement joins TRBV20-1 to TRBJ2-5; TRBD1 is a possible D gene (6 bases). From germline, CDR1 is DFQATT and CDR2 SNEGSKA (reference sequence). This CDR3 comprises 13 residues. Trimming took 6 bases from V and 1 from J, leaving 12 bases between them. The CDR3 is CSATRTVQETQYF. CDR3 DNA sequence: TGCAGTGCCACCCGGACAGTCCAAGAGACCCAGTACTTC.

This clonotype was detected only a few times. V gene TRBV29-1 combines with J gene TRBJ2-5; tentatively, D is TRBD1 or TRBD2 (5 bases each). CDR3 length: 14 residues. V was trimmed by 7 bases and J by 5 bases, leaving 20 bases between them. Germline V gives CDR1 SQVTM, CDR2 ANQGSEA. CDR3: CSARDQARGETQYF. In DNA form, the CDR3 reads TGCAGCGCGAGGGACCAGGCGAGAGGGGAGACCCAGTACTTC. Complete variable domain (other parts from reference TRBV29-1 and TRBJ2-5): SAVISQKPSRDICQRGTSLTIQCQVDSQVTMMFWYRQQPGQSLTLIATANQGSEATYESGFVIDKFPISRPNLTFSTLTVSNMSPEDSSIYLCSARDQARGETQYFGPGTRLLVL.

This chain uses TRBV4-3 with TRBJ2-5; maybe TRBD1 (5 bases). Per germline, CDR1 LGHNA and CDR2 YSLEER. V lost 0 bases, J lost 7 bases, and 15 bases lay in between. The CDR3 consists of 15 residues. CDR3 nucleotide sequence: TGCGCCAGCAGCCAAGAAGGTACAGGCAGTGTGACCCAGTACTTC. Amino acid sequence: CASSQEGTGSVTQYF.

This clonotype was observed at least ten times. V and J are TRBV7-9 and TRBJ1-1; 9 nucleotides align to TRBD1. The germline V gene encodes CDR1 SEHNR and CDR2 FQNEAQ (reference sequence). CDR3 length: 16 amino acids. With 5 bases clipped from V and 0 bases from J, the junction kept 7 bases outside the gene matches. The CDR3 spells CASSATGGLMNTEAFF. The CDR3 nucleotides read TGTGCCAGCAGCGCCACAGGGGGCCTAATGAACACTGAAGCTTTCTTT.

There are many counts of this clonotype. V gene TRBV20-1 combines with J gene TRBJ2-3, with 9 bases lining up with TRBD1. The CDR3 is 14 amino acids. Germline V lookup: CDR1 DFQATT, CDR2 SNEGSKA (reference sequence). Germline trimming cut 6 bases from V and 2 bases from J; bases unmatched to any gene: 6. The CDR3 coding sequence is TGCAGTGCCTTTGGGGACAGGGACACAGATACGCAGTATTTT. Its protein product is CSAFGDRDTDTQYF.

This clonotype was seen ten or more times. This chain links TRBV6-5 with TRBJ2-7; the match to TRBD2 covers 11 bases. V dropped 0 bases and J dropped 7; count of bases not matched to a gene: 11. The CDR3 contains 17 residues. Germline-derived CDR1 and CDR2 are MNHEY and SVGAGI. CDR3 in DNA: TGTGCCAGCAGTTACTCGGCCGTGGTTAGCGGGGGGGAAGAGCAGTACTTC. Translating it yields CASSYSAVVSGGEEQYF.

This clonotype was observed many times. The rearrangement uses TRBV5-1 and TRBJ1-1; TRBD1 matches at 9 bases. The length of the CDR3 is 15 residues. With 0 bases clipped from V and 5 bases from J, the junction kept 5 bases outside the gene matches. Germline V gene sequence: CDR1 SGHRS, CDR2 YFSETQ. The CDR3 DNA sequence: TGCGCCAGCAGCTTGGCCGGGACAGGGAGGACTGAAGCTTTCTTT. This encodes CASSLAGTGRTEAFF.

This clonotype was seen many times. This rearrangement joins TRBV7-8 to TRBJ1-5, with 9 bases that match TRBD1. Germline CDR1 reads SGHVS; CDR2 reads FQNEAQ. V was pared by 5 bases and J by 0 bases, with 11 bases of the junction left unmatched. The CDR3 covers 18 residues. The CDR3, as DNA: TGTGCCAGCAGCCAAGGGACAGGGCTGGGGTATAGCAATCAGCCCCAGCATTTT. This translates into CASSQGTGLGYSNQPQHF.

This clonotype occurred many times. The chain carries TRBV24-1 and TRBJ2-1; D ambiguous. The V and J ends lost 6 bases and 6 bases respectively, with 17 bases between them. Per the germline V gene, CDR1 is KGHDR and CDR2 is SFDVKD. CDR3 length equals 15 residues. The CDR3, as DNA: TGTGCCACCAGTACCCGCTTTAAGATAGGCAATGAGCAGTTCTTC. It specifies CATSTRFKIGNEQFF.

This clonotype was counted ten times or more. The rearrangement links TRBV12-3 or TRBV12-4 to TRBJ1-1, with a tentative D call TRBD1 (5 bases). The CDR3 extends over 15 amino acids. Deletions cut 4 bases from V and 5 bases from J, with 17 bases between. The CDR3 nucleotides read TGTGCCAGCAGTTGGGGAGGGGAGTCGAGGACTGAAGCTTTCTTT. This encodes CASSWGGESRTEAFF.

This clonotype was observed at least ten times. The genes are TRBV27 and TRBJ2-1; 7 nucleotides agree with TRBD1. The germline V gene encodes CDR1 MNHEY and CDR2 SMNVEV (reference sequence). This CDR3 is 15 amino acids long. V shed 6 bases, J shed 2 bases, and the junction held 7 bases outside the gene matches. The CDR3 DNA is TGTGCCAGCAGGCCGACAGGGAGTACCTACAATGAGCAGTTCTTC. As protein: CASRPTGSTYNEQFF.

The sample holds many counts of this clonotype. V and J are TRBV4-3 and TRBJ1-2, with TRBD1 as a possible D gene (5 bases). Trimming left V 3 bases short and J 4 bases short, with 15 bases between. Germline V gene lookup returns CDR1 LGHNA and CDR2 YSLEER. The CDR3 covers 15 residues. CDR3 sequence reads: CASSQGPRSGYGYTF. The CDR3 nucleotides read TGCGCCAGCAGCCAGGGACCGCGGTCAGGCTATGGCTACACCTTC.